A single count supports the clone carrying this T cell receptor beta chain. No antigen is known for it. Germline V gene sequence: CDR1 MDHEN, CDR2 SYDVKM. With 1 base clipped from V and 3 bases from J, the junction kept 6 bases outside the gene matches. CDR3 length: 15 amino acids. This PCR relied on a set of 60 Vbeta primers and 13 Jbeta primers. TCRdb's copy holds only in-frame clones and misses some; the assay was immunoSEQ multiplex PCR. The sample consists of more than 95,000 clones, 80% to 85% of them appearing once. The data originate from a study of cytomegalovirus exposure and HLA in healthy donors. Findings of the study overall: Rarity marked most TCR sequences, yet some public TCRs occurred in many donors. In a later analysis, across HLA loci, associated TCR counts were highest for DRB1, lowest for HLA-C. HLA allele associations emerged for fewer than 20,000 TCR beta sequences in a later analysis, at 0.05 false discovery rate.

The TCR comes from a woman aged 25 to 39 in good health and CMV-seronegative. This sequence joins TRBV28 and TRBJ2-7; 7 positions agree with TRBD1. The sample taken for sequencing was PBMCs. The CDR3 sequence: CASSLYQTGRYEQYF. The CDR3 region has the DNA TGTGCCAGCAGTTTATACCAGACAGGGCGCTACGAGCAGTACTTC.